The clone carrying this T cell receptor beta chain was counted at least ten times. The antigen remains undetermined. The investigators amplified TCR beta CDR3 regions from RNA transcripts. Using the HTBI primer set, a first-round RT-PCR was run on the TCR CDR3. Via MiXCR, TCRdb re-called the multiplex PCR reads, giving one row per CDR3 protein. Of a few hundred thousand distinct CDR3 sequences listed, approximately 23% are singletons. The data were obtained in a study of T cells in Graves' hyperthyroidism and ophthalmopathy. Whole-study results and caveats: The model foresaw ophthalmopathy a median around 6.4 months prior to onset. Among thyroid clonotypes expanded above 0.001, most also appeared in blood.

CDR1 SGHRS and CDR2 YFSETQ come from the germline V gene. J was trimmed by 8 bases and V by 4 bases; bases with no gene match: 6. CDR3 size: 15 residues. Lactation, pregnancy, other autoimmune disease or uncontrolled infection excluded patients. 8.5 to 10 ml of fresh peripheral blood supplied the PBMCs. J is TRBJ2-1 and V is TRBV5-1; 13 nucleotides line up with TRBD2. The sequencing input was blood. This clonotype was sampled from a man aged 25-45 years with Graves' ophthalmopathy. The CDR3 sequence is CASSRGGTSGDEQFF. The CDR3 DNA is TGCGCCAGCAGCAGGGGCGGGACTAGCGGGGATGAGCAGTTCTTC.